The sequence of this TCR beta chain was determined in a study of T cell responses to AZD1222 COVID-19 vaccine. Overall study findings and caveats: The donor group comprised mostly white British people and more females; the analysis possibly underestimated clonal diversity. Spike-wide coverage was observed for vaccine-associated CD4 TCRs, with dominant responses at 160-218 and 743-854. Baseline seropositives among AZD1222 recipients totaled only 5 to 7.

Some second doses came at about 4 weeks and others at about 12 weeks; these were pooled. Assay used: immunoSEQ multiplex PCR; TCRdb lists only in-frame clones, some missing. The sample includes about 180,000 clones, approximately 94% of them seen just once. Details on this clone: Its antigen is currently unknown.

Germline assignment: CDR1 LGHNA and CDR2 YSLEER. CDR3 length: 14 residues. V gave up 0 bases and J gave up 8 bases, with 11 bases separating them. V is TRBV4-3 and J is TRBJ2-1; perhaps D is TRBD1 or TRBD2 (6 bases each). The TCR comes from an adult who received the AZD1222 COVID-19 vaccine. The specimen was peripheral blood, collected 28 days after the second AZD1222 dose. CDR3 in amino acids: CASSQEVGGDEQFF. The CDR3 nucleotides read TGCGCCAGCAGCCAAGAAGTCGGGGGCGATGAGCAGTTCTTC.